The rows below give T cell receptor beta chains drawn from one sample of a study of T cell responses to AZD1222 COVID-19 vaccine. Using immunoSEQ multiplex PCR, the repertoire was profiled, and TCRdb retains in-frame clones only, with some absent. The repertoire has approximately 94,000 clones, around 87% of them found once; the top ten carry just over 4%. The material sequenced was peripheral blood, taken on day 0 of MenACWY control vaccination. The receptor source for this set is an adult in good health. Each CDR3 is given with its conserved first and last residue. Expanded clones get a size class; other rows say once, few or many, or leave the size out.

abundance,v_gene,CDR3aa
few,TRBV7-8,CASSFAGGQGEFEQYF
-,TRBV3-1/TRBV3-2,CASTFGGENIQYF
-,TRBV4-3,CASSPQSLLAGLYNEQFF
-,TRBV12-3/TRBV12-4,CASGTDTQYF
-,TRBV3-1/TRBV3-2,CASSHDPARPILQETQYF
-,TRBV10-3,CAISELGGAGYTF
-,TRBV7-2,CASSPISQVNEQFF
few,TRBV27,CASQTAGGETQYF
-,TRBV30,CAWSVSLATNEKLFF
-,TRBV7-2,CASSLAAGKESPLHF
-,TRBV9,CASSVAPLGETQYF
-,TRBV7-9,CASSFLGPQETQYF
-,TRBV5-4,CASSFNRNQPQHF